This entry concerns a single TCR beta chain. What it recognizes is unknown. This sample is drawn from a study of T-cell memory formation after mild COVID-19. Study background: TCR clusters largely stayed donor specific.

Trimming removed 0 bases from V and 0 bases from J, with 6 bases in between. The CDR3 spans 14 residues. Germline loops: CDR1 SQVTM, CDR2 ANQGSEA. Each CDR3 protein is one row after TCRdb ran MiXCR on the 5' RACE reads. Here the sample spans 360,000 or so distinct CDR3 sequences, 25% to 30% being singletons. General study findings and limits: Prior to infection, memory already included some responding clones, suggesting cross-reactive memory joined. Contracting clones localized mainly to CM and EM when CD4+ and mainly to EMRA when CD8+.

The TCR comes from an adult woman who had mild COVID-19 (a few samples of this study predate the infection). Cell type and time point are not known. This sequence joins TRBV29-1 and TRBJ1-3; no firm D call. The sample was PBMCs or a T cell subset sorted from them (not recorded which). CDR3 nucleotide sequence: TGCAGCGTTGAAGATGCCCCCTCTGGAAACACCATATATTTT. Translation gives CSVEDAPSGNTIYF.